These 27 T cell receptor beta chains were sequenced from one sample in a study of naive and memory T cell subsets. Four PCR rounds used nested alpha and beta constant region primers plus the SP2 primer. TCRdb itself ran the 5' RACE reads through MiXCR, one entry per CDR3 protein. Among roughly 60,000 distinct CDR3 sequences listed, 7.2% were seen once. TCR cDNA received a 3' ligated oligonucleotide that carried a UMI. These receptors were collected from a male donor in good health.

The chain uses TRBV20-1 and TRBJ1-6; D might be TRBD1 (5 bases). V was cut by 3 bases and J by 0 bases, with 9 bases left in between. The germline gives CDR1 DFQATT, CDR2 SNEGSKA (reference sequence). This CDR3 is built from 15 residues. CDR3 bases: TGCAGTGCTAGTCGAGACAGCTCCTATAATTCACCCCTCCACTTT. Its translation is CSASRDSSYNSPLHF.

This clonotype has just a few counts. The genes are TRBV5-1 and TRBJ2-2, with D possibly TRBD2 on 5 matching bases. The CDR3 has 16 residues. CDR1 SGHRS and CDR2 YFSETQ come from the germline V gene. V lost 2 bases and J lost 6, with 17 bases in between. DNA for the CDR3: TGCGCCAGCAGCTTTGACGGAGGTTTTAGGGCCGGGGAGCTGTTTTTT. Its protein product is CASSFDGGFRAGELFF. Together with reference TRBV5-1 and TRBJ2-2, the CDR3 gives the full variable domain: KAGVTQTPRYLIKTRGQQVTLSCSPISGHRSVSWYQQTPGQGLQFLFEYFSETQRNKGNFPGRFSGRQFSNSRSEMNVSTLELGDSALYLCASSFDGGFRAGELFFGEGSRLTVL.

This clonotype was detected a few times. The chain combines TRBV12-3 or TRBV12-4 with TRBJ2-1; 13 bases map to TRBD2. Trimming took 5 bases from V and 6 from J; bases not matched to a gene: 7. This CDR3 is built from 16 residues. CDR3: CASSPTTSGGRNEQFF. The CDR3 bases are TGTGCCAGCAGTCCCACGACTAGCGGGGGGCGCAATGAGCAGTTCTTC.

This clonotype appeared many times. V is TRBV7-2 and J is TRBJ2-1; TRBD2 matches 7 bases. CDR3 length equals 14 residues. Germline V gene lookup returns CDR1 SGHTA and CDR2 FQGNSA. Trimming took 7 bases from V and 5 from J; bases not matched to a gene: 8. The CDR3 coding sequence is TGTGCCAGCAAGCGACGAAGCGGGGACAATGAGCAGTTCTTC. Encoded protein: CASKRRSGDNEQFF. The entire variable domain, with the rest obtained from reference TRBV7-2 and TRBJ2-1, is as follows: GAGVSQSPSNKVTEKGKDVELRCDPISGHTALYWYRQSLGQGLEFLIYFQGNSAPDKSGLPSDRFSAERTGGSVSTLTIQRTQQEDSAVYLCASKRRSGDNEQFFGPGTRLTVL.

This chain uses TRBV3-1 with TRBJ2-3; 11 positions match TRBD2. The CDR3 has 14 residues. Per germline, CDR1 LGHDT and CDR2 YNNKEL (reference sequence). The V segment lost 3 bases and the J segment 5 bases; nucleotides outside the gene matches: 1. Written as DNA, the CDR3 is TGTGCCAGCAGCCAGGGACTAGCGGAAGATACGCAGTATTTT. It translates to CASSQGLAEDTQYF.

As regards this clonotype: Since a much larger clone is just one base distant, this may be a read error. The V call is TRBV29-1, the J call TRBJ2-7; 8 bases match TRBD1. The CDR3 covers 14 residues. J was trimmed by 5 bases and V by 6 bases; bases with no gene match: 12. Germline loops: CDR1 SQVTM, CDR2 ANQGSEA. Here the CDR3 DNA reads TGCAGCGTAAAACAGAGGACAGGGTCGGACGAGCAGTACTTC. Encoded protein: CSVKQRTGSDEQYF.

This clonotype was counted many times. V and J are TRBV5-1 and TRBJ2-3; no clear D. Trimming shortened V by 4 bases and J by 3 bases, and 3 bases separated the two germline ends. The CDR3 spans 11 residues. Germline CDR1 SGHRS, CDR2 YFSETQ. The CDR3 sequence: CASSNTDTQYF. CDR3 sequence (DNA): TGCGCCAGCAGCAATACAGATACGCAGTATTTT.

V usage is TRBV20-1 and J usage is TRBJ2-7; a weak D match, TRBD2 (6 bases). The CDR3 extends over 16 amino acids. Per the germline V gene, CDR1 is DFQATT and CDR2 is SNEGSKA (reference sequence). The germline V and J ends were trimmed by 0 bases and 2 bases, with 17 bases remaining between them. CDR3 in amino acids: CSARDEGTPNPYEQYF. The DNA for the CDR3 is TGCAGTGCTAGAGATGAAGGGACTCCCAACCCCTACGAGCAGTACTTC.

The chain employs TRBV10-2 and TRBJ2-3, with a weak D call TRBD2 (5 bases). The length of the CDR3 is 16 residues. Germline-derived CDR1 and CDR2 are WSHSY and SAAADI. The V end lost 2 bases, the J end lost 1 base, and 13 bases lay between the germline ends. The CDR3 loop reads CASSEVRARGTDTQYF. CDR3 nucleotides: TGCGCCAGCAGTGAGGTGCGGGCAAGAGGCACAGATACGCAGTATTTT.

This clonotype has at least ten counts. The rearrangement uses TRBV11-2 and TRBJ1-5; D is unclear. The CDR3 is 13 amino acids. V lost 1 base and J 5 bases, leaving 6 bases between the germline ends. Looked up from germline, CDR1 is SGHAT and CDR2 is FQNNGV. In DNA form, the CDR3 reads TGTGCCAGCAGCTTAGGGGGAGATCAGCCCCAGCATTTT. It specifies CASSLGGDQPQHF.

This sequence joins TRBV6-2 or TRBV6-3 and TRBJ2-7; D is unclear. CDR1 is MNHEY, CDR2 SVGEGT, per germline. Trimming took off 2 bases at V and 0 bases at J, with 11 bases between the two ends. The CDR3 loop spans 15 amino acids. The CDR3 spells CASSYAQDISYEQYF. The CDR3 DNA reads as TGTGCCAGCAGTTACGCGCAGGATATCTCCTACGAGCAGTACTTC.

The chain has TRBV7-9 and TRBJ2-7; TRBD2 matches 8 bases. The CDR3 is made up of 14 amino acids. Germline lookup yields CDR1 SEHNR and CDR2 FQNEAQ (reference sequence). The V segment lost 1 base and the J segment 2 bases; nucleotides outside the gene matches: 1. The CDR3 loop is CASSLGGRPYEQYF. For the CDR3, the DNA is TGTGCCAGCAGCTTAGGCGGGAGGCCCTACGAGCAGTACTTC.

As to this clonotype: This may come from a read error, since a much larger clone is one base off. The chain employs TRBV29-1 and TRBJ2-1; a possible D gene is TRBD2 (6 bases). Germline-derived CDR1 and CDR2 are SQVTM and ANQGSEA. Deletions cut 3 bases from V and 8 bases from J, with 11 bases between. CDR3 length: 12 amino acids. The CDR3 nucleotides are TGCAGCGTTGACGGGGGTTTGGATGAGCAGTTCTTC. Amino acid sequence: CSVDGGLDEQFF.

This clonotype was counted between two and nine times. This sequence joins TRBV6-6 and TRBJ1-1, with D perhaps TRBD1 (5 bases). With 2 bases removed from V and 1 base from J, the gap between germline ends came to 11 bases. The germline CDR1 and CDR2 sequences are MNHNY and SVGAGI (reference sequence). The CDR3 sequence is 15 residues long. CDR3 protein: CASSYASQENTEAFF. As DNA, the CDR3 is TGTGCCAGCAGTTACGCGTCACAGGAGAACACTGAAGCTTTCTTT.

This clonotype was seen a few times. The CDR3 reads CASSLGLAGQGTGELFF. The CDR3 DNA reads TGCGCCAGCAGCTTGGGCCTAGCGGGACAAGGCACCGGGGAGCTGTTTTTT. V gene TRBV5-1 combines with J gene TRBJ2-2; 9 nucleotides agree with TRBD2. The CDR3 is 17 residues long. V lost 0 bases, J lost 4 bases, and 7 bases stayed unmatched. Germline CDR1 is SGHRS and CDR2 is YFSETQ.

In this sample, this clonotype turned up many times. CDR3 sequence: CASSFARGNEKLFF. The CDR3 nucleotides read TGTGCCAGCAGTTTCGCCAGGGGAAATGAAAAACTGTTTTTT. V and J are TRBV27 and TRBJ1-4; D perhaps matches TRBD1 (6 bases). The CDR3 loop spans 14 amino acids. The germline CDR1 and CDR2 sequences are MNHEY and SMNVEV (reference sequence). The ends were cut back, 3 bases at V and 5 bases at J, with 10 bases in the middle.

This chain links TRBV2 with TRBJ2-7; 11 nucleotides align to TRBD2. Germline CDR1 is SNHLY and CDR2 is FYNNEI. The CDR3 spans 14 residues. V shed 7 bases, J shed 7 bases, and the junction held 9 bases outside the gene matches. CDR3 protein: CASKLAGGPREQYF. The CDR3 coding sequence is TGTGCCAGCAAGTTAGCGGGAGGGCCGCGAGAGCAGTACTTC.

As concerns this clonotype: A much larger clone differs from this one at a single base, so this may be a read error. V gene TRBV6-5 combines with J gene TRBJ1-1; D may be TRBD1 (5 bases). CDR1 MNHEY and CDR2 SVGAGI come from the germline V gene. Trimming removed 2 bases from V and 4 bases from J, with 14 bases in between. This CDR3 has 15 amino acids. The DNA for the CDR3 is TGTGCCAGCAGTTACGATTCAGGGAGAAGCACTGAAGCTTTCTTT. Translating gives CASSYDSGRSTEAFF.

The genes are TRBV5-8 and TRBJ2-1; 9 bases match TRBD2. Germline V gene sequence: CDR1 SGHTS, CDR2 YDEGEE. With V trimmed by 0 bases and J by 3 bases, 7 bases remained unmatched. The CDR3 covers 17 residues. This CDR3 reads CASSLALSSGNYNEQFF. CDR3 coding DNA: TGTGCCAGCAGCTTGGCCCTCTCTAGCGGGAACTACAATGAGCAGTTCTTC.

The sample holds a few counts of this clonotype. The chain's CDR3 is CASSYRLWETQYF. The CDR3 nucleotides read TGTGCCAGCAGTTACCGCCTGTGGGAGACCCAGTACTTC. The V and J genes are TRBV6-5 and TRBJ2-5; D call uncertain. The CDR3 extends over 13 amino acids. V gave up 2 bases and J gave up 5 bases, with 9 bases separating them. Germline loops: CDR1 MNHEY, CDR2 SVGAGI.

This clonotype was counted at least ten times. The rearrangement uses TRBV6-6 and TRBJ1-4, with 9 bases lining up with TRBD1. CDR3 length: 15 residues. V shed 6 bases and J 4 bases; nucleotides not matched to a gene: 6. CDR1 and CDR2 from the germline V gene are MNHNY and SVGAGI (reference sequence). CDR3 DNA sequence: TGTGCCAGCAGGGCCCGGACAGGGGATAATGAAAAACTGTTTTTT. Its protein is CASRARTGDNEKLFF.

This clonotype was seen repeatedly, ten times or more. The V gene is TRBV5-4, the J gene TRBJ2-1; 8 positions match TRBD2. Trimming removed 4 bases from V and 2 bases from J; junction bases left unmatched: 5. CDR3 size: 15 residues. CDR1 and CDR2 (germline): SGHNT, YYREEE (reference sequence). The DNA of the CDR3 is TGTGCCAGCAGCGCCTATAGCGGGGCCTACAATGAGCAGTTCTTC. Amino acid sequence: CASSAYSGAYNEQFF.

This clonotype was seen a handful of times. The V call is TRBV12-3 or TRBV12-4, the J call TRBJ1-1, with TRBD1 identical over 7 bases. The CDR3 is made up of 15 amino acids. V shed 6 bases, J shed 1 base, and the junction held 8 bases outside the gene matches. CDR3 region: CASSLRGTKNTEAFF. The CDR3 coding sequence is TGTGCCAGCAGCCTCAGGGGGACAAAGAACACTGAAGCTTTCTTT.

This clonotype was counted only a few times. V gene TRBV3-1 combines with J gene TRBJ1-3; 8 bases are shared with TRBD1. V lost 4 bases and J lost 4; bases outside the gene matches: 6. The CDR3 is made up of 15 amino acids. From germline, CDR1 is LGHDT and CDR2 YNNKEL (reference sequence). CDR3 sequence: CASSPRTGSGNTIYF. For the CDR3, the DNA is TGTGCCAGCAGCCCTCGGACAGGGTCCGGAAACACCATATATTTT.

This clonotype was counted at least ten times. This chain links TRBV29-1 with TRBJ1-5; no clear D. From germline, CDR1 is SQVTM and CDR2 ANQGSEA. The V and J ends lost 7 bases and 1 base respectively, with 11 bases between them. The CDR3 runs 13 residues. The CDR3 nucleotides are TGCAGCGCCCGACTCACAAGCAATCAGCCCCAGCATTTT. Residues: CSARLTSNQPQHF.

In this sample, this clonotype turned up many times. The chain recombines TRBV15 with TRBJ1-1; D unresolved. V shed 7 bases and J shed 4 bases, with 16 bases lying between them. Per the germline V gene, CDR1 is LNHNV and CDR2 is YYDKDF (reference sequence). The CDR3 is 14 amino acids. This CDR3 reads CATTDPSEGTEAFF. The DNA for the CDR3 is TGTGCCACCACCGACCCCTCAGAAGGCACTGAAGCTTTCTTT.

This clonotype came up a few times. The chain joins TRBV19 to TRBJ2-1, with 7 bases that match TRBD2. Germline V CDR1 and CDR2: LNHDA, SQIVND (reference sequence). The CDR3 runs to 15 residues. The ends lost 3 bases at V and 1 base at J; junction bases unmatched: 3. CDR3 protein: CASSMGGKSYNEQFF. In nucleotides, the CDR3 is TGTGCCAGTAGTATGGGGGGGAAATCCTACAATGAGCAGTTCTTC.